The 32 T cell receptor beta chains below were found in one sample sequenced in a study of blood T cell repertoires in COVID-19. The assay was immunoSEQ multiplex PCR, and TCRdb's table has in-frame clones only and misses some. The sample includes some 270,000 clones, around 86% of them seen just once. The sample taken for sequencing was peripheral blood. The source of these receptors is a woman aged 60-75 years who had recovered from COVID-19.

The rearrangement links TRBV18 to TRBJ2-7; a possible D gene is TRBD2 (6 bases). Trimming removed 8 bases at V and 0 bases at J, with 14 bases between. The CDR3 sequence is 14 residues long. Germline V gives CDR1 KGHSH, CDR2 LQKENI. DNA of the CDR3: TGTGCCAGCGGCGGGGCAGGAAACTCCTACGAGCAGTACTTC. Its protein product is CASGGAGNSYEQYF. Variable domain in full (rest from reference TRBV18 and TRBJ2-7): NAGVMQNPRHLVRRRGQEARLRCSPMKGHSHVYWYRQLPEEGLKFMVYLQKENIIDESGMPKERFSAEFPKEGPSILRIQQVVRGDSAAYFCASGGAGNSYEQYFGPGTRLTVT.

The genes are TRBV20-1 and TRBJ2-1, with 7 bases identical to TRBD2. Germline values: CDR1 DFQATT, CDR2 SNEGSKA (reference sequence). This CDR3 has 15 residues. Losses at the gene ends were 3 bases for V and 4 bases for J; bases not matched to a gene: 9. The CDR3 protein is CSASVGLAEYNEQFF. The DNA of the CDR3 is TGCAGTGCTAGTGTAGGGCTAGCGGAATACAATGAGCAGTTCTTC.

In nucleotides, the CDR3 is TGTGCCAGCAGTTTACCACCCCCTCGGGGAGATTACGAGCAGTACTTC. This codes for CASSLPPPRGDYEQYF. The V gene is TRBV28, the J gene TRBJ2-7; D perhaps matches TRBD2 (5 bases). The germline gives CDR1 MDHEN, CDR2 SYDVKM. Trimming shortened V by 2 bases and J by 4 bases, and 18 bases separated the two germline ends. This CDR3 contains 16 residues.

This chain joins TRBV18 and TRBJ2-3; 7 bases fit TRBD2. Germline V gene data show CDR1 as KGHSH and CDR2 as LQKENI. V shed 4 bases and J 1 base; nucleotides not matched to a gene: 17. The CDR3 is 19 residues long. The CDR3 spells CASSLRRGFAGEGTDTQYF. The CDR3 DNA reads TGTGCCAGCTCACTTCGCCGCGGATTCGCGGGGGAGGGCACAGATACGCAGTATTTT.

Remarks on this clone: At one boundary the junction diverges from the germline segment, which might be a read error. This chain connects TRBV3-1 (or the pseudogene TRBV3-2) to TRBJ2-2, with TRBD1 matching over 9 bases. Germline CDR1 is LGHDT and CDR2 is YNNKEL (reference sequence). The CDR3 has 14 residues. The CDR3 nucleotides are TGTGCCAGCAGTGACAGGGGGAACGCCGGGGAGCTGTTTTTT. This gives the protein CASSDRGNAGELFF.

This sequence joins TRBV2 and TRBJ2-7, with 9 positions matching TRBD2. Germline V gene data show CDR1 as SNHLY and CDR2 as FYNNEI. The CDR3 covers 14 residues. V lost 6 bases, J lost 2 bases, and 5 bases stayed unmatched. The CDR3 region has the DNA TGTGCCAGCAGACGGACTAGCGCCACCTACGAGCAGTACTTC. It translates to CASRRTSATYEQYF.

The V and J genes are TRBV3-1 (or the pseudogene TRBV3-2) and TRBJ1-2, with D uncertain. From germline, CDR1 is LGHDT and CDR2 YNNKEL (reference sequence). Trimming shortened V by 0 bases and J by 8 bases, and 10 bases separated the two germline ends. The CDR3 totals 13 residues. DNA for the CDR3: TGTGCCAGCAGCCAAGACGGTCAGAGGGGCTACACCTTC. Amino acid sequence: CASSQDGQRGYTF.

The chain links TRBV6-6 to TRBJ1-5, with 9 bases matching TRBD1. The CDR3 is 15 residues long. Trimming took 5 bases from V and 5 from J; bases not matched to a gene: 7. CDR1 MNHNY and CDR2 SVGAGI come from the germline V gene (reference sequence). CDR3 in DNA: TGTGCCAGCAGTGGCGGGACAGGGAGGGATCAGCCCCAGCATTTT. It translates to CASSGGTGRDQPQHF.

The chain combines TRBV19 with TRBJ2-5; D perhaps matches TRBD2 (5 bases). The CDR3 is 13 residues long. The germline V and J ends were trimmed by 3 bases and 5 bases, with 10 bases remaining between them. Germline V lookup: CDR1 LNHDA, CDR2 SQIVND (reference sequence). The CDR3 reads CASSIRGRETQYF. DNA for the CDR3: TGTGCCAGTAGTATTCGGGGTCGGGAGACCCAGTACTTC.

In this sample, this clone turned up once. The CDR3 bases are TGTGCCAGCAGAGACAGCAACTCTGGAAACACCATATATTTT. Translating it yields CASRDSNSGNTIYF. V usage is TRBV6-5 and J usage is TRBJ1-3, with D perhaps TRBD1 (5 bases). CDR1 and CDR2 (germline): MNHEY, SVGAGI. The CDR3 covers 14 residues. Trimming shortened V by 6 bases and J by 0 bases, and 9 bases separated the two germline ends.

The CDR3 is CASSLSRRAGSNYGYTF. In nucleotides, the CDR3 is TGTGCCAGCAGCTTAAGTCGTAGGGCAGGGTCTAACTATGGCTACACCTTC. The chain carries TRBV11-2 and TRBJ1-2, with D perhaps matching TRBD1 (5 bases). Germline V lookup: CDR1 SGHAT, CDR2 FQNNGV. The CDR3 consists of 17 residues. V was clipped by 2 bases and J by 0 bases, with 16 bases between them.

The chain is built from TRBV11-1 and TRBJ1-6; 8 positions match TRBD1. The CDR3 runs to 15 residues. Germline values: CDR1 SGHAT, CDR2 FQDESV (reference sequence). Trimming at V came to 5 bases and at J to 10 bases, leaving 10 bases not matched to a gene. This CDR3 is CASSLLPTGESPLHF. The CDR3, as DNA: TGTGCCAGCAGCCTCCTGCCGACAGGGGAATCACCCCTCCACTTT.

The chain employs TRBV29-1 and TRBJ2-2; 7 bases line up with TRBD2. Looked up from germline, CDR1 is SQVTM and CDR2 is ANQGSEA. The CDR3 covers 15 residues. With V trimmed by 6 bases and J by 0 bases, 7 bases remained unmatched. The CDR3 DNA sequence: TGCAGCGTGAGAGCGGGAACCGCGAACACCGGGGAGCTGTTTTTT. Encoded protein: CSVRAGTANTGELFF.

The V gene is TRBV7-6, the J gene TRBJ2-3, with no clear D. Germline values: CDR1 SGHVS, CDR2 FNYEAQ. V gave up 0 bases and J gave up 0 bases, with 10 bases separating them. The CDR3 extends over 16 amino acids. CDR3 region: CASSLAVLGSTDTQYF. The DNA of the CDR3 is TGTGCCAGCAGCTTAGCGGTCCTAGGAAGCACAGATACGCAGTATTTT.

The chain employs TRBV19 and TRBJ1-6; weak D call: TRBD1 (5 bases). Trimming took off 5 bases at V and 4 bases at J, with 15 bases between the two ends. Germline CDR1 is LNHDA and CDR2 is SQIVND (reference sequence). The CDR3 consists of 16 residues. The CDR3 DNA follows: TGTGCCAGTAGTCCCGCGGGGGTAAGATATAATTCACCCCTCCACTTT. It translates to CASSPAGVRYNSPLHF.

The CDR3 sequence: CATGRGAFGEAFF. CDR3 in DNA: TGTGCCACGGGGCGGGGGGCGTTTGGTGAAGCTTTCTTT. V is TRBV19 and J is TRBJ1-1, with D maybe TRBD1 (6 bases). V shed 10 bases and J shed 7 bases, with 19 bases lying between them. The CDR3 has 13 amino acids. Germline lookup yields CDR1 LNHDA and CDR2 SQIVND (reference sequence).

This clone was detected only once. This chain joins TRBV19 and TRBJ2-7; D not certain. The CDR3 length is 12 residues. Looked up from germline, CDR1 is LNHDA and CDR2 is SQIVND (reference sequence). Trimming left V 3 bases short and J 4 bases short, with 7 bases between. The CDR3 protein is CASSIGRYEQYF. As DNA, the CDR3 is TGTGCCAGTAGTATCGGTCGGTACGAGCAGTACTTC.

In its sample, this clone was seen once. This chain joins TRBV28 and TRBJ1-2; D ambiguous. The CDR3 covers 13 residues. V lost 8 bases and J lost 0, with 10 bases in between. Germline V gene sequence: CDR1 MDHEN, CDR2 SYDVKM. The CDR3 DNA follows: TGTGCCAGCCTCCCGAGGGCTAACTATGGCTACACCTTC. It specifies CASLPRANYGYTF.

The CDR3 region is CASQDQREGGNTIYF. CDR3 DNA sequence: TGTGCCAGCCAGGATCAACGGGAGGGAGGAAACACCATATATTTT. The chain uses TRBV28 and TRBJ1-3; unclear D gene. The V gene lost 8 bases and the J gene lost 4 bases, with 18 bases spanning the gap. Per the germline V gene, CDR1 is MDHEN and CDR2 is SYDVKM. CDR3 length equals 15 residues.

V gene TRBV12-3 or TRBV12-4 combines with J gene TRBJ1-2; no firm D call. The CDR3 loop spans 12 amino acids. Trimming pared 8 bases from V and 8 bases from J, leaving 15 bases between. CDR3 DNA: TGTGCCAGCGCTAATTCGGGGTCCGGCTACACCTTC. Protein sequence: CASANSGSGYTF.

The table lists this clone with a few counts. The chain has TRBV9 and TRBJ2-3; 7 bases map to TRBD1. This CDR3 has 13 residues. Per germline, CDR1 SGDLS and CDR2 YYNGEE. V lost 4 bases, J lost 5 bases, and 4 bases stayed unmatched. Here the CDR3 reads CASSPAGGDTQYF. CDR3 DNA sequence: TGTGCCAGCAGCCCAGCAGGGGGAGATACGCAGTATTTT.

This chain links TRBV6-1 with TRBJ2-7, with 7 bases lining up with TRBD2. V shed 6 bases and J 2 bases; nucleotides not matched to a gene: 7. The germline V gene encodes CDR1 MNHNS and CDR2 SASEGT. This CDR3 is built from 14 residues. The CDR3 DNA follows: TGTGCCAGCAGCCGCCGGGGGGTTACCTACGAGCAGTACTTC. As protein: CASSRRGVTYEQYF.

The V gene is TRBV10-3, the J gene TRBJ2-5, with 7 bases lining up with TRBD2. With 7 bases clipped from V and 2 bases from J, the junction kept 7 bases outside the gene matches. This CDR3 region has 14 residues. Germline values: CDR1 ENHRY, CDR2 SYGVKD. The CDR3 is CAINGAGDQETQYF. For the CDR3, the DNA is TGTGCCATCAACGGTGCGGGGGATCAAGAGACCCAGTACTTC.

The chain combines TRBV6-4 with TRBJ2-2; TRBD2 matches 12 bases. The CDR3 extends over 18 amino acids. Germline CDR1 is MRHNA and CDR2 is SNTAGT. V dropped 4 bases and J dropped 0; count of bases not matched to a gene: 6. CDR3 in amino acids: CASSATLAGGANTGELFF. The CDR3 DNA follows: TGTGCCAGCAGTGCGACACTAGCGGGGGGCGCGAACACCGGGGAGCTGTTTTTT.

The V and J genes are TRBV14 and TRBJ2-1; weak D call: TRBD1 (5 bases). The CDR3 loop spans 13 amino acids. Per germline, CDR1 SGHDN and CDR2 FVKESK. V lost 6 bases, J lost 10 bases, and 16 bases lay in between. CDR3 in amino acids: CASSAGHSREQFF. In DNA form, the CDR3 reads TGTGCCAGCAGTGCAGGACATTCCAGGGAGCAGTTCTTC.

The CDR3 DNA is TGTGCCAGTGGCGGGGGGACCATGAACACAGATACGCAGTATTTT. Translating it yields CASGGGTMNTDTQYF. The rearrangement links TRBV7-2 to TRBJ2-3, with 8 nucleotides matching TRBD2. Germline values: CDR1 SGHTA, CDR2 FQGNSA. The CDR3 spans 15 residues. The junction had 10 bases not matched to a gene; V was cut back by 9 bases and J by 2 bases.

The CDR3 bases are TGTGCCAGCTCACTAGCGGGGGCCCTGAACACCGGGGAGCTGTTTTTT. This gives the protein CASSLAGALNTGELFF. This sequence joins TRBV18 and TRBJ2-2; TRBD2 agrees at 9 bases. The V and J ends lost 4 bases and 1 base, in that order; junction bases with no gene match: 4. The CDR3 is 16 amino acids. The germline V gene encodes CDR1 KGHSH and CDR2 LQKENI.

The chain carries TRBV7-2 and TRBJ2-7; the D is unclear. Trimming removed 5 bases at V and 2 bases at J, with 10 bases between. The length of the CDR3 is 13 residues. Per the germline V gene, CDR1 is SGHTA and CDR2 is FQGNSA. The CDR3 spells CASSIVIPYEQYF. Written as DNA, the CDR3 is TGTGCCAGCAGCATAGTTATCCCCTACGAGCAGTACTTC.

The rearrangement joins TRBV13 to TRBJ1-3, with D possibly being TRBD1 (5 bases). The CDR3 spans 15 residues. Germline assignment: CDR1 PRHDT and CDR2 FYEKMQ (reference sequence). With 0 bases removed from V and 4 bases from J, the gap between germline ends came to 10 bases. CDR3: CASSLGPGSGNTIYF. The CDR3, as DNA: TGTGCCAGCAGCTTAGGTCCAGGGTCAGGAAACACCATATATTTT.

This chain links TRBV11-1 with TRBJ2-1; TRBD1 matches 7 bases. The CDR3 has 15 residues. The germline gives CDR1 SGHAT, CDR2 FQDESV (reference sequence). The trim removed 5 bases at V and 0 bases at J, leaving 4 bases unmatched. The CDR3 here is CASSQTGSSYNEQFF. The CDR3 nucleotides read TGTGCCAGCAGCCAGACAGGGAGCTCCTACAATGAGCAGTTCTTC.

This clone turned up a few times. The chain has TRBV28 and TRBJ1-1; possible D gene TRBD1, 6 bases. Trimming stripped 3 bases from V and 1 base from J, with 6 bases between. Germline lookup yields CDR1 MDHEN and CDR2 SYDVKM. There are 13 residues in the CDR3. The CDR3 here is CASSLTGNTEAFF. As DNA, the CDR3 is TGTGCCAGCAGTTTGACAGGGAACACTGAAGCTTTCTTT.

The chain recombines TRBV5-4 with TRBJ2-1, with TRBD2 matching over 7 bases. This CDR3 comprises 13 residues. V lost 3 bases to trimming and J lost 10 bases; unmatched junction nucleotides: 7. Germline CDR1 is SGHNT and CDR2 is YYREEE (reference sequence). Here the CDR3 reads CASSSGLRGEQFF. CDR3 in DNA: TGTGCCAGCAGCTCGGGACTACGTGGGGAGCAGTTCTTC.